The table lists the clone carrying this T cell receptor beta chain with a count of one. Its antigen is unidentified. The sample is drawn from a study of a mutant IDH1 vaccine in newly diagnosed glioma. Study context: Administration of eight vaccinations to patients took place in weeks 1, 3, 5, 7, 11, 15, 19, 23. Treated patients, 62.5% male and about 38% female, averaged about 40 years of age. First vaccine doses came 4-6 weeks after radiotherapy alone, or with temozolomide cycles. Overall study findings and caveats: Vaccine-induced responses were seen in 93.3% of patients, spanning several MHC alleles.

Documented time point: week 11, during vaccination. What each vaccine dose contained was 300 ug of mutant IDH1 20-mer peptide, accompanied by topical imiquimod. The CDR3 totals 13 residues. CDR1 is SGDLS and CDR2 is YYNGEE in the germline V gene. V was trimmed by 0 bases and J by 4 bases, leaving 4 bases between them. Sequencing used immunoSEQ multiplex PCR; TCRdb keeps in-frame clones, though not all of them. The sample contains roughly 61,000 clones, about 80% of which appear only once. The chain links TRBV9 to TRBJ2-2; D ambiguous. The sequence came from a man aged 45-65 years with glioma. Sample: PBMCs, taken from a glioma patient whose treatment included an IDH1 peptide vaccine. The CDR3, as DNA: TGTGCCAGCAGCGTAGGTCCCACCGGGGAGCTGTTTTTT. Translated: CASSVGPTGELFF.